This T cell receptor beta chain was identified in a study of T cell responses to AZD1222 COVID-19 vaccine. About the research overall: Pooling covered second doses at about 4 or about 12 weeks.

Notes on the study in general: Researchers report vaccine-associated CD4 TCRs spanning spike, with dominance at 160-218 and 743-854. The donor cohort was predominantly white British with a female majority, and clonal diversity may have been underestimated. The study found Spike-specific TCR breadth and depth rose after two AZD1222 doses.

After removal of 1 base from V and 6 bases from J, the junction contained 14 bases not matched to a gene. Germline-derived CDR1 and CDR2 are MGHRA and YSYEKL. The CDR3 is 17 residues long. Assay used: immunoSEQ multiplex PCR; TCRdb lists only in-frame clones, some missing. In the table there are fewer than 100,000 clones, nearly 90% of which are singletons. As for this clone: Its specificity is unknown.

The receptor was derived from an adult in good health. The V call is TRBV4-1, the J call TRBJ1-2; 7 nucleotides line up with TRBD1. Specimen: peripheral blood, collected on day 0 of AZD1222 vaccination. The CDR3, as DNA: TGCGCCAGCAGCCAAGCAATGGACAGGACTGGTCTTAATGGCTACACCTTC. This translates into CASSQAMDRTGLNGYTF.